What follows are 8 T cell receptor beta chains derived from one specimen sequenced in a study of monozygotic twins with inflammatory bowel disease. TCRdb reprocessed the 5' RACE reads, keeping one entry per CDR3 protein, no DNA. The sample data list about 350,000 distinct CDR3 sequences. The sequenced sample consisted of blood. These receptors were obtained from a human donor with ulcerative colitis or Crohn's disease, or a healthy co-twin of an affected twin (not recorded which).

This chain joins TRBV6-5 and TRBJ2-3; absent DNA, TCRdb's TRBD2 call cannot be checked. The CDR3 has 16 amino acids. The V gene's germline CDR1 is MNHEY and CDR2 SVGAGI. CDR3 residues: CASRLRATSSTDTQYF.

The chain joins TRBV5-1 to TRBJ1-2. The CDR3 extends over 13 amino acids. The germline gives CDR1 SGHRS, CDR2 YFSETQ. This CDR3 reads CASSLDGIQGYTF.

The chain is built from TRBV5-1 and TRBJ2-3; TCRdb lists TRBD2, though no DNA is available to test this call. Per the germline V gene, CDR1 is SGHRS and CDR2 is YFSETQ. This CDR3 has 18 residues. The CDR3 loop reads CASSLGGSRGTSTDTQYF.

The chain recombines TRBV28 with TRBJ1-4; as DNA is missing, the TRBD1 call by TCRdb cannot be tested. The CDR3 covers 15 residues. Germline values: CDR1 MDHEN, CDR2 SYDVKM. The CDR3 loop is CASSLRGTPGEKLFF. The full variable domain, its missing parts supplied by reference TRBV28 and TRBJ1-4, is DVKVTQSSRYLVKRTGEKVFLECVQDMDHENMFWYRQDPGLGLRLIYFSYDVKMKEKGDIPEGYSVSREKKERFSLILESASTNQTSMYLCASSLRGTPGEKLFFGSGTQLSVL.

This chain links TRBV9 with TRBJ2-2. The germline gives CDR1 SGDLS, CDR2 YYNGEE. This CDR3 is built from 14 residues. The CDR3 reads CASSPIIAAGELFF.

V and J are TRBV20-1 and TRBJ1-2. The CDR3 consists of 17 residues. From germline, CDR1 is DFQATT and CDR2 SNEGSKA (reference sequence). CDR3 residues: CSASGISASETNYGYTF.

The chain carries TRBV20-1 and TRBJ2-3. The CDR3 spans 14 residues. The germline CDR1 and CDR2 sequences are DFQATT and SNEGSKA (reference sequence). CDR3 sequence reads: CSADSGLTTDTQYF.

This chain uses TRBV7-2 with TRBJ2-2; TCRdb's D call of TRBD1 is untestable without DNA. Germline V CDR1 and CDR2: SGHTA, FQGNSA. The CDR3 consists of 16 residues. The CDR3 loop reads CASSLAPGTRTGELFF.